The 21 T cell receptor beta chains below come from one sample, sequenced in a study of T cell responses to AZD1222 COVID-19 vaccine (dated by TCRdb to about 2021). The sample's time point, from its label and the paper: baseline before first vaccination. The receptor library was made with the immunoSEQ multiplex PCR assay. What TCRdb holds here is the immuneACCESS table cut down to in-frame rearrangements. Part of the clones is not present; checked against another copy, under half of the missing clones reflect an unresolved V gene, and the others are unexplained. For this sample the table gives over 150,000 clones, of which more than 80% were detected only once. Of the sample, 6% to 8% falls within the top ten clones. Sequences were derived from peripheral blood, sampled on day 0 of AZD1222 vaccination. Every receptor here comes from an adult in good health.

The V gene is TRBV15, the J gene TRBJ1-2; D remains ambiguous. Germline-derived CDR1 and CDR2 are LNHNV and YYDKDF (reference sequence). There are 12 residues in the CDR3. The V end was cut by 4 bases, the J end by 7 bases, with 10 bases between. CDR3 in amino acids: CATSTSDVGYTF. The DNA for the CDR3 is TGTGCCACCAGCACCTCGGACGTTGGCTACACCTTC.

The chain uses TRBV19 and TRBJ1-1; tentatively, D is TRBD1 (6 bases). Germline V gene data show CDR1 as LNHDA and CDR2 as SQIVND (reference sequence). The CDR3 extends over 14 amino acids. V was clipped by 2 bases and J by 4 bases, with 11 bases between them. The CDR3 reads CASSIRGGGTEAFF. The CDR3 DNA sequence: TGTGCCAGTAGTATAAGGGGAGGGGGCACTGAAGCTTTCTTT.

The chain links TRBV25-1 to TRBJ2-7; unclear D gene. Trimming took off 4 bases at V and 0 bases at J, with 1 base between the two ends. Germline V gene lookup returns CDR1 MGHDK and CDR2 SYGVNS. This CDR3 contains 11 residues. In nucleotides, the CDR3 is TGTGCCAGCAGTGTCTCCTACGAGCAGTACTTC. It yields the protein CASSVSYEQYF.

This clone was found a few times. CDR3 bases: TGTGCCACCAGTGACCCCGACAGGGTACCGGATACGCAGTATTTT. Translating it yields CATSDPDRVPDTQYF. This chain joins TRBV24-1 and TRBJ2-3; TRBD1 matches at 7 bases. V was pared by 4 bases and J by 6 bases, with 9 bases of the junction left unmatched. The CDR3 has 15 amino acids. CDR1 KGHDR and CDR2 SFDVKD come from the germline V gene.

The chain links TRBV2 to TRBJ2-3; D is perhaps TRBD1 or TRBD2 (5 bases each). The CDR3 is made up of 16 amino acids. Trimming took off 7 bases at V and 6 bases at J, with 23 bases between the two ends. The germline gives CDR1 SNHLY, CDR2 FYNNEI. The CDR3 loop reads CASILRPGPQQDTQYF. CDR3 DNA sequence: TGTGCCAGCATCCTACGACCGGGACCCCAGCAGGATACGCAGTATTTT.

The chain carries TRBV6-5 and TRBJ1-4; D call uncertain. The CDR3 is 14 residues long. Trimming shortened V by 7 bases and J by 2 bases, and 11 bases separated the two germline ends. CDR1 and CDR2 (germline): MNHEY, SVGAGI. The CDR3 region is CASTRFGTNEKLFF. CDR3 DNA: TGTGCCAGCACGCGATTTGGGACTAATGAAAAACTGTTTTTT.

CDR3 residues: CASSLGGGEGLEQYF. In DNA form, the CDR3 reads TGTGCCAGCAGCCTCGGAGGGGGAGAGGGTTTAGAGCAGTACTTC. The gene calls are TRBV7-6 and TRBJ2-7; D possibly uses TRBD1 or TRBD2 (6 bases each). This CDR3 is built from 15 residues. Trimming took off 5 bases at V and 7 bases at J, with 21 bases between the two ends. The germline gives CDR1 SGHVS, CDR2 FNYEAQ. Supplemented by reference TRBV7-6 and TRBJ2-7, the full variable domain reads GAGVSQSPRYKVTKRGQDVALRCDPISGHVSLYWYRQALGQGPEFLTYFNYEAQQDKSGLPNDRFSAERPEGSISTLTIQRTEQRDSAMYRCASSLGGGEGLEQYFGPGTRLTVT.

The chain has TRBV4-1 and TRBJ1-1; tentatively, D is TRBD1 (5 bases). V was shortened by 4 bases and J by 2 bases, with 17 bases between the two germline ends. The CDR3 runs 16 residues. Germline V CDR1 and CDR2: MGHRA, YSYEKL. This CDR3 is CASSPRQSQTNTEAFF. CDR3 coding DNA: TGCGCCAGCAGCCCCCGACAGAGTCAGACCAACACTGAAGCTTTCTTT.

V and J are TRBV6-5 and TRBJ2-7, with 7 nucleotides matching TRBD1. Trimming removed 5 bases from V and 12 bases from J; junction bases left unmatched: 10. This CDR3 contains 12 residues. CDR1 and CDR2 from the germline V gene are MNHEY and SVGAGI. CDR3: CASSTGQARRYF. The CDR3 bases are TGTGCCAGCAGTACTGGACAGGCCCGCAGGTACTTC.

This clone was picked up one time. The J gene is TRBJ1-2, the V gene TRBV5-6, with D perhaps TRBD1 (5 bases). The CDR3 consists of 14 residues. V shed 3 bases and J shed 2 bases, with 11 bases lying between them. Germline CDR1 and CDR2: SGHDT and YYEEEE. CDR3 region: CASSWLGDNYGYTF. CDR3 DNA: TGTGCCAGCAGCTGGCTCGGGGACAACTATGGCTACACCTTC.

The V and J genes are TRBV6-5 and TRBJ2-5; 7 nucleotides align to TRBD1. Germline V gene data show CDR1 as MNHEY and CDR2 as SVGAGI. V gave up 8 bases and J gave up 3 bases; unmatched junction bases: 6. The CDR3 contains 13 residues. This CDR3 is CASQGQTEETQYF. CDR3 nucleotide sequence: TGTGCCAGCCAGGGACAGACGGAAGAGACCCAGTACTTC.

This rearrangement joins TRBV6-5 to TRBJ1-6; the match to TRBD1 covers 7 bases. This CDR3 comprises 15 residues. Per the germline V gene, CDR1 is MNHEY and CDR2 is SVGAGI. With 6 bases clipped from V and 4 bases from J, the junction kept 6 bases outside the gene matches. In DNA form, the CDR3 reads TGTGCCAGCAGAGGGGGCGCGGGATATAATTCACCCCTCCACTTT. This codes for CASRGGAGYNSPLHF.

The rearrangement links TRBV3-1 (or the pseudogene TRBV3-2) to TRBJ1-1; weak D call: TRBD1 (5 bases). Trimming took 4 bases from V and 1 from J, leaving 10 bases between them. In germline, CDR1 is LGHDT, CDR2 YNNKEL (reference sequence). CDR3 size: 14 residues. In nucleotides, the CDR3 is TGTGCCAGCAGCCCACAGGTAAGGAACACTGAAGCTTTCTTT. Translating gives CASSPQVRNTEAFF.

This clone occurred a few times. This sequence joins TRBV7-3 and TRBJ1-5, with 8 bases identical to TRBD1. V lost 5 bases to trimming and J lost 5 bases; unmatched junction nucleotides: 2. The CDR3 covers 13 residues. Per germline, CDR1 SGHTA and CDR2 FQGTGA. The CDR3, as DNA: TGTGCCAGCAGCCTGGACAGGGATCAGCCCCAGCATTTT. Protein sequence: CASSLDRDQPQHF. Based on the CDR3 plus reference TRBV7-3 and TRBJ1-5, the full variable domain is GAGVSQTPSNKVTEKGKYVELRCDPISGHTALYWYRQSLGQGPEFLIYFQGTGAADDSGLPNDRFFAVRPEGSVSTLKIQRTERGDSAVYLCASSLDRDQPQHFGDGTRLSIL.

In DNA, the CDR3 is TGCAGCGTTGAGGGTTTGGACAGGGGGCATGGCTCCTACAATGAGCAGTTCTTC. Its translation: CSVEGLDRGHGSYNEQFF. The chain links TRBV29-1 to TRBJ2-1; the match to TRBD1 covers 11 bases. The V and J ends lost 3 bases and 0 bases, in that order; junction bases with no gene match: 10. The germline CDR1 and CDR2 sequences are SQVTM and ANQGSEA. This CDR3 spans 18 amino acids.

The chain uses TRBV7-3 and TRBJ2-3; D is unresolved. This CDR3 is built from 14 residues. V lost 2 bases and J 3 bases, leaving 9 bases between the germline ends. Germline V CDR1 and CDR2: SGHTA, FQGTGA. The CDR3 bases are TGTGCCAGCAGCTTATCGTCGGGTACAGATACGCAGTATTTT. Translated, it gives CASSLSSGTDTQYF.

J is TRBJ2-4 and V is TRBV7-2; a weak D match, TRBD2 (5 bases). The CDR3 loop spans 18 amino acids. From germline, CDR1 is SGHTA and CDR2 FQGNSA. V lost 5 bases, J lost 0 bases, and 20 bases lay in between. The DNA of the CDR3 is TGTGCCAGCAGCCTCAGAGGGATAGAAACTCTAGCCAAAAACATTCAGTACTTC. This codes for CASSLRGIETLAKNIQYF.

This chain links TRBV6-5 with TRBJ2-3; the D call may be TRBD1 or TRBD2 (6 bases each). The CDR3 length is 16 residues. Trimming stripped 0 bases from V and 2 bases from J, with 12 bases between. The germline V gene encodes CDR1 MNHEY and CDR2 SVGAGI. CDR3 in amino acids: CASSYSRGAPTDTQYF. CDR3 DNA: TGTGCCAGCAGTTACTCGAGGGGGGCCCCCACAGATACGCAGTATTTT.

This rearrangement joins TRBV15 to TRBJ2-3, with 9 bases fitting TRBD1. CDR1 and CDR2 (germline): LNHNV, YYDKDF (reference sequence). V lost 5 bases, J lost 5 bases, and 11 bases stayed unmatched. The CDR3 length is 16 residues. The CDR3 DNA reads TGTGCCACCAGCGGATGGGGCGACAGGGGGATAGATACGCAGTATTTT. It specifies CATSGWGDRGIDTQYF. The full variable domain, with the rest looked up from reference TRBV15 and TRBJ2-3, is DAMVIQNPRYQVTQFGKPVTLSCSQTLNHNVMYWYQQKSSQAPKLLFHYYDKDFNNEADTPDNFQSRRPNTSFCFLDIRSPGLGDTAMYLCATSGWGDRGIDTQYFGPGTRLTVL.

This clone was observed once. The chain recombines TRBV19 with TRBJ1-2; TRBD1 is a possible D gene (6 bases). Germline V lookup: CDR1 LNHDA, CDR2 SQIVND (reference sequence). The CDR3 contains 15 residues. V was pared by 7 bases and J by 7 bases, with 22 bases between. The CDR3 DNA is TGTGCCAGTAAGGAGGCAGGGGAGCCCTATGTTGGCTACACCTTC. Encoded protein: CASKEAGEPYVGYTF. Full variable domain (missing parts from reference TRBV19 and TRBJ1-2): DGGITQSPKYLFRKEGQNVTLSCEQNLNHDAMYWYRQDPGQGLRLIYYSQIVNDFQKGDIAEGYSVSREKKESFPLTVTSAQKNPTAFYLCASKEAGEPYVGYTFGSGTRLTVV.

The chain recombines TRBV3-1 (or the pseudogene TRBV3-2) with TRBJ1-2; TRBD1 is a possible D gene (6 bases). The V gene's germline CDR1 is LGHDT and CDR2 YNNKEL (reference sequence). This CDR3 is 16 amino acids long. V was clipped by 0 bases and J by 2 bases, with 13 bases between them. CDR3 loop: CASSQDAGQKNYGYTF. As DNA, the CDR3 is TGTGCCAGCAGCCAAGATGCTGGACAGAAGAACTATGGCTACACCTTC.